These 21 T cell receptor beta chains came from one sample sequenced in a study of cytomegalovirus exposure and HLA in healthy donors. The PCR had 60 Vbeta and 13 Jbeta primers. Using immunoSEQ multiplex PCR, the repertoire was profiled, and TCRdb retains in-frame clones only, with some absent. Here the sample spans 120,000 or so clones, around 80% being singletons. Sample: PBMCs. The receptors stem from a female donor in good health and CMV-seropositive.

The chain combines TRBV21-1 with TRBJ2-7; TRBD2 reflects the table's D call only, with no check against the DNA. TRBV21-1 is marked as a pseudogene. The CDR3 runs to 13 residues. In nucleotides, the CDR3 is TGTGCCAGCAGCGGCATGCGACTGGGCGAGCAGTACTTC. Translating gives CASSGMRLGEQYF.

This clone was found a few times. The chain carries TRBV5-4 and TRBJ1-1, with a possible D match to TRBD1 (5 bases). V was trimmed by 0 bases and J by 7 bases, leaving 10 bases between them. Per germline, CDR1 SGHNT and CDR2 YYREEE (reference sequence). The CDR3 is made up of 13 amino acids. DNA for the CDR3: TGTGCCAGCAGCTTGGCCGGGGGATTTGAAGCTTTCTTT. Residues: CASSLAGGFEAFF.

Concerning this clone: Different DNA sequences within this sample yield the same CDR3. V usage is TRBV19 and J usage is TRBJ1-2; tentatively, D is TRBD1 (6 bases). This CDR3 has 13 residues. Trimming cost V 4 bases and J 4 bases, with 10 bases left between them. CDR1 is LNHDA and CDR2 is SQIVND in the germline V gene (reference sequence). DNA for the CDR3: TGTGCCAGTAGTAGAGACAGGATCTATGGCTACACCTTC. Translation: CASSRDRIYGYTF.

The J gene is TRBJ1-3, the V gene TRBV9, with no clear D. Germline-derived CDR1 and CDR2 are SGDLS and YYNGEE. The V end lost 4 bases, the J end lost 8 bases, and 16 bases lay between the germline ends. This CDR3 is 14 amino acids long. The chain's CDR3 is CASSTRQEVDTIYF. In DNA form, the CDR3 reads TGTGCCAGCAGCACACGGCAGGAGGTAGACACCATATATTTT.

This clone occurred once. J is TRBJ2-5 and V is TRBV28; weak D call: TRBD1 (5 bases). V lost 4 bases, J lost 5 bases, and 14 bases lay in between. This CDR3 has 14 amino acids. Looked up from germline, CDR1 is MDHEN and CDR2 is SYDVKM. The CDR3 nucleotides read TGTGCCAGCAGTTCTTACAGGCTACGGGAGACCCAGTACTTC. Protein: CASSSYRLRETQYF.

This clone was seen a single time. V usage is TRBV14 and J usage is TRBJ2-2, with D unclear. The CDR3 has 16 residues. Germline V lookup: CDR1 SGHDN, CDR2 FVKESK. V was pared by 6 bases and J by 3 bases, with 17 bases between. This chain's CDR3 is CASRLAEGPDTGELFF. The CDR3 DNA is TGTGCCAGCAGGCTGGCGGAAGGTCCGGACACCGGGGAGCTGTTTTTT.

The V call is TRBV5-1, the J call TRBJ2-1; D unresolved. The CDR3 consists of 17 residues. Germline V gene data show CDR1 as SGHRS and CDR2 as YFSETQ. Trimming shortened V by 2 bases and J by 0 bases, and 15 bases separated the two germline ends. The CDR3 DNA is TGCGCCAGCAGCTTTGTCCAAGCTCTAAGCTCCTACAATGAGCAGTTCTTC. Encoded protein: CASSFVQALSSYNEQFF.

This rearrangement joins TRBV6-6 to TRBJ1-2; possible D gene TRBD1, 6 bases. CDR3 size: 11 residues. Germline lookup yields CDR1 MNHNY and CDR2 SVGAGI (reference sequence). Trimming removed 7 bases from V and 5 bases from J, with 8 bases in between. DNA of the CDR3: TGTGCCAGCATGGGGGCGTATGGCTACACCTTC. Protein product: CASMGAYGYTF.

This sequence joins TRBV30 and TRBJ2-2, with TRBD1 matching 8 bases. After removal of 1 base from V and 6 bases from J, the junction contained 7 bases not matched to a gene. Looked up from germline, CDR1 is GTSNPN and CDR2 is SVGIG (reference sequence). This CDR3 has 15 amino acids. DNA of the CDR3: TGTGCCTGGAGTGGAGGGCAGGGGGCGTCCGGGGAGCTGTTTTTT. This translates into CAWSGGQGASGELFF.

About this clone itself: One end of the junction is discordant with germline, which a read error may explain. V and J are TRBV7-9 and TRBJ2-5; D remains ambiguous. The CDR3 totals 12 residues. Germline V gene sequence: CDR1 SEHNR, CDR2 FQNEAQ (reference sequence). The CDR3 is CSSSPSSETQYF. DNA for the CDR3: TGTTCCAGCAGCCCCTCTTCAGAGACCCAGTACTTC.

The rearrangement uses TRBV6-6 and TRBJ1-1; 8 bases line up with TRBD1. Germline values: CDR1 MNHNY, CDR2 SVGAGI (reference sequence). CDR3 length: 14 residues. V lost 9 bases to trimming and J lost 0 bases; unmatched junction nucleotides: 6. The CDR3 DNA reads TGTGCCAGTCTACCGGGACAGGTGAACACTGAAGCTTTCTTT. Its protein product is CASLPGQVNTEAFF.

This chain uses TRBV4-3 with TRBJ1-1; D ambiguous. Germline V CDR1 and CDR2: LGHNA, YSLEER. The length of the CDR3 is 14 residues. Trimming removed 4 bases from V and 7 bases from J, with 16 bases in between. CDR3 sequence: CASSRDGLSFEAFF. The CDR3 bases are TGCGCCAGCAGCCGCGATGGTCTTTCCTTTGAAGCTTTCTTT.

This chain connects TRBV7-9 to TRBJ2-7, with 8 positions matching TRBD1. CDR1 and CDR2 from the germline V gene are SEHNR and FQNEAQ (reference sequence). This CDR3 has 14 residues. With V trimmed by 5 bases and J by 3 bases, 6 bases remained unmatched. CDR3 in amino acids: CASSPGQGFYEQYF. CDR3 sequence (DNA): TGTGCCAGCAGCCCAGGACAGGGATTCTACGAGCAGTACTTC.

The CDR3 protein is CASSLILPVTEAFF. In DNA, the CDR3 is TGTGCCAGCAGCTTAATTCTCCCAGTCACTGAAGCTTTCTTT. This rearrangement joins TRBV7-9 to TRBJ1-1; D is ambiguous. The ends were cut back, 2 bases at V and 4 bases at J, with 11 bases in the middle. CDR3 size: 14 residues. Per the germline V gene, CDR1 is SEHNR and CDR2 is FQNEAQ (reference sequence). The whole variable domain, filled in from reference TRBV7-9 and TRBJ1-1, reads DTGVSQNPRHKITKRGQNVTFRCDPISEHNRLYWYRQTLGQGPEFLTYFQNEAQLEKSRLLSDRFSAERPKGSFSTLEIQRTEQGDSAMYLCASSLILPVTEAFFGQGTRLTVV.

Written as DNA, the CDR3 is TGTGCCAGCAGCCGCCGACAGGGGGTTATAAACACTGAAGCTTTCTTT. Its translation: CASSRRQGVINTEAFF. The gene calls are TRBV14 and TRBJ1-1, with 9 positions matching TRBD1. Germline V gene lookup returns CDR1 SGHDN and CDR2 FVKESK. V shed 4 bases, J shed 2 bases, and the junction held 8 bases outside the gene matches. This CDR3 region has 16 residues. The full variable domain, in which reference TRBV14 and TRBJ1-1 provide the parts outside the CDR3, is EAGVTQFPSHSVIEKGQTVTLRCDPISGHDNLYWYRRVMGKEIKFLLHFVKESKQDESGMPNNRFLAERTGGTYSTLKVQPAELEDSGVYFCASSRRQGVINTEAFFGQGTRLTVV.

V is TRBV28 and J is TRBJ1-2; 9 bases line up with TRBD1. J lost 2 bases, V lost 4 bases, and 2 bases had no gene match. The germline V gene encodes CDR1 MDHEN and CDR2 SYDVKM. The CDR3 is made up of 14 amino acids. CDR3 bases: TGTGCCAGCAGTTGGGGGACAGGGAACTATGGCTACACCTTC. This gives the protein CASSWGTGNYGYTF.

The chain has TRBV11-3 and TRBJ2-2; no firm D call. Trimming shortened V by 3 bases and J by 1 base, and 9 bases separated the two germline ends. Germline lookup yields CDR1 SGHNT and CDR2 YENEEA. The CDR3 length is 15 residues. CDR3 protein: CASSLLTGNTGELFF. The CDR3 region has the DNA TGTGCCAGCAGCTTGTTGACGGGGAACACCGGGGAGCTGTTTTTT.

The chain uses TRBV2 and TRBJ2-5, with a tentative D call TRBD2 (6 bases). The CDR3 extends over 14 amino acids. V was trimmed by 3 bases and J by 6 bases, leaving 14 bases between them. Germline CDR1 and CDR2: SNHLY and FYNNEI. CDR3 region: CASSEQGGGKTQYF. The DNA for the CDR3 is TGTGCCAGCAGTGAGCAGGGTGGGGGGAAGACCCAGTACTTC.

This chain uses TRBV5-4 with TRBJ2-5, with a tentative D call TRBD2 (7 bases). CDR3 length: 16 residues. Looked up from germline, CDR1 is SGHNT and CDR2 is YYREEE (reference sequence). Trimming stripped 4 bases from V and 4 bases from J, with 20 bases between. The CDR3 DNA reads TGTGCCAGCAGCACGGGGGGAGGGGGGCCAGCAGAGACCCAGTACTTC. Translating gives CASSTGGGGPAETQYF.

This chain uses TRBV5-1 with TRBJ2-7; 8 nucleotides align to TRBD2. The CDR3 consists of 13 residues. CDR1 and CDR2 from the germline V gene are SGHRS and YFSETQ. Trimming at V came to 4 bases and at J to 3 bases, leaving 3 bases not matched to a gene. CDR3 protein: CASSPGGNYEQYF. The CDR3 nucleotides read TGCGCCAGCAGCCCGGGGGGGAACTACGAGCAGTACTTC.

CDR3 DNA sequence: TGTGCCAGTAGCCAACAGGGGTGGAACACTGAAGCTTTCTTT. Amino acids: CASSQQGWNTEAFF. The chain carries TRBV19 and TRBJ1-1; TRBD1 matches at 7 bases. J was trimmed by 1 base and V by 6 bases; bases with no gene match: 5. This CDR3 spans 14 amino acids. Per germline, CDR1 LNHDA and CDR2 SQIVND (reference sequence).